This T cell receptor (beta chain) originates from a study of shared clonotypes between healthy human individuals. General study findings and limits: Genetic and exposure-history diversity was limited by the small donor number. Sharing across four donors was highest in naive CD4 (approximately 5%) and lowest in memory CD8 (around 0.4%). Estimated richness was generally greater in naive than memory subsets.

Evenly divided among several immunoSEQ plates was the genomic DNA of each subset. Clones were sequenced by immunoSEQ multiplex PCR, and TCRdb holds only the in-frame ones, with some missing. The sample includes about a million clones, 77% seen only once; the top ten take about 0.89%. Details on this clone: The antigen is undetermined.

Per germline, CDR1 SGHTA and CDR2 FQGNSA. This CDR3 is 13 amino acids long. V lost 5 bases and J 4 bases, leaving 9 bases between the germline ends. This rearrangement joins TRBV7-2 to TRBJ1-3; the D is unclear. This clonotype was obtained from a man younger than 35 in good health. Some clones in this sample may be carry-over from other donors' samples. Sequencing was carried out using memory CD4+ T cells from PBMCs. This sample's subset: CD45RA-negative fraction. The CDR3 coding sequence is TGTGCCAGCAGCCCCTCCGGGGGAAACACCATATATTTT. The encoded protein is CASSPSGGNTIYF.